The clone carrying this T cell receptor (beta chain) was seen a few times. This sample stems from a study of blood T cell repertoires in COVID-19. Study-level information: COVID-19 samples from acute and convalescent phases originated in the United States, Italy and Spain. PBMCs, B-cell-depleted T cells, or T cells were the source of the cDNA or gDNA that made up the material.

J gave up 4 bases and V 4 bases, and 7 bases lay outside the gene matches. The CDR3 length is 16 residues. Germline values: CDR1 SGHNT, CDR2 YYREEE (reference sequence). As originally analysed: Quantification of nucleated cells was approximated via reference gene primer amplification. TCRdb's table, derived via immunoSEQ multiplex PCR, lists solely in-frame clones and lacks some. D and trimming were read from the DNA, whereas the V and J calls and clone size are those reported in that table. The sample comprises approximately 180,000 clones, about 90% of which are singletons, and around a fifth rests with the top ten.

The clonotype originates from a man aged 55 to 70 with active or convalescent COVID-19. The V call is TRBV5-4, the J call TRBJ2-5; 13 positions match TRBD2. Specimen: peripheral blood. The CDR3 sequence is CASSPTSGGASETQYF. The DNA for the CDR3 is TGTGCCAGCAGCCCAACTAGCGGGGGGGCCTCAGAGACCCAGTACTTC.